This T cell receptor beta chain was captured in a study of immune characterization of retroperitoneal liposarcoma. Germline V lookup: CDR1 SGHNT, CDR2 YENEEA. The CDR3 consists of 16 residues. V was cut by 5 bases and J by 13 bases, with 27 bases left in between. This clonotype was seen repeatedly, ten times or more. TCRdb redid the calling of the PCR reads with MiXCR, one entry per CDR3 protein. Here the sample spans approximately 9,500 distinct CDR3 sequences, about 29% being singletons. The chain has TRBV11-3 and TRBJ2-1, with D unresolved. Sequencing was done on a sample of tumor tissue. The clonotype originates from a male donor with retroperitoneal liposarcoma. Written as DNA, the CDR3 is TGTGCCAGCAGCGCCCGGCCGCTTATGGGGAAAGAGACCCAGTTCTTC. This gives the protein CASSARPLMGKETQFF.